Shown below are 11 T cell receptor beta chains from a single sample sequenced in a study of molecular identifiers for immune sequencing clone quantification (dated by TCRdb to 2017 to 2018). Libraries were prepared through PCR. TCRdb names NextSeq 500 as the instrument used. TCRdb ran its own pipeline on the public reads, namely fastp trimming at Q25 and MiXCR clone calling, and kept in-frame beta chains. CDR3 protein sequences are deduplicated, and each keeps its most common genes and DNA. The sample table records a few hundred thousand distinct CDR3 sequences; 24% of these occur just once. Clones ranked in the top ten supply 0.74% of the sample. Sequencing input: naive CD8+ T cells from blood, with Jurkat cell RNA spiked in. The label giving this sample's cell subset or site can be read as: FACS-sorted CD8+CD4-CCR7+CD45RA+ naive T cells. Source of these receptors: a human donor in good health. Some libraries in this study had Jurkat cell RNA spiked in.

At least ten counts were recorded for this clonotype. The genes are TRBV9 and TRBJ2-7; D is unclear. The CDR3 runs 15 residues. Germline CDR1 is SGDLS and CDR2 is YYNGEE. Trimming cost V 0 bases and J 6 bases, with 16 bases left between them. The chain's CDR3 is CASSVEDTYPAEQYF. Here the CDR3 DNA reads TGTGCCAGCAGCGTAGAAGACACCTACCCCGCCGAGCAGTACTTC.

About this clonotype itself: This clone may be a read error of a much larger clone one base away. The chain uses TRBV4-3 and TRBJ2-5; D unresolved. The V end lost 0 bases, the J end lost 9 bases, and 17 bases lay between the germline ends. There are 15 residues in the CDR3. CDR1 is LGHNA and CDR2 is YSLEER in the germline V gene. The CDR3 sequence: CASSQDYWQTPAQYF. The CDR3 nucleotides are TGCGCCAGCAGCCAAGATTATTGGCAGACCCCGGCCCAGTACTTC.

This clonotype has only a few counts. The chain uses TRBV7-6 and TRBJ2-5; tentative D call: TRBD1 (7 bases). This CDR3 is 15 amino acids long. The germline gives CDR1 SGHVS, CDR2 FNYEAQ. V was clipped by 5 bases and J by 2 bases, with 15 bases between them. Here the CDR3 DNA reads TGTGCCAGCAGCCGCCCAGGGGGAGGTCAAGAGACCCAGTACTTC. It yields the protein CASSRPGGGQETQYF.

This clonotype came up a few times. The CDR3 loop reads CASSGPDRGKIANEKLFF. For the CDR3, the DNA is TGTGCCAGCAGTGGACCGGACAGGGGGAAGATAGCTAATGAAAAACTGTTTTTT. V and J are TRBV4-2 and TRBJ1-4; 10 nucleotides align to TRBD1. The CDR3 has 18 amino acids. Germline V gives CDR1 LGHNA, CDR2 YNFKEQ. The V gene end was trimmed by 6 bases and the J gene end by 3 bases; junction bases not matched to a gene: 13.

In this sample, this clonotype turned up a few times. The CDR3 coding sequence is TGTGCCAGCAGAGGGGTGGGGGGTGGATGGTACGAGCAGTACTTC. It encodes CASRGVGGGWYEQYF. This sequence joins TRBV12-3 or TRBV12-4 and TRBJ2-7; possibly TRBD2 for D (6 bases). V was shortened by 6 bases and J by 4 bases, with 19 bases between the two germline ends. The CDR3 loop spans 15 amino acids.

This chain connects TRBV2 to TRBJ2-3; 9 positions match TRBD1. This CDR3 has 16 amino acids. Germline CDR1 and CDR2: SNHLY and FYNNEI. Unmatched junction bases numbered 11, after V lost 6 bases and J lost 4 bases. The CDR3 loop reads CASRDRTGEMPDTQYF. DNA of the CDR3: TGTGCCAGCAGGGACCGGACAGGGGAGATGCCAGATACGCAGTATTTT. The full variable domain, rest sourced from reference TRBV2 and TRBJ2-3, is EPEVTQTPSHQVTQMGQEVILRCVPISNHLYFYWYRQILGQKVEFLVSFYNNEISEKSEIFDDQFSVERPDGSNFTLKIRSTKLEDSAMYFCASRDRTGEMPDTQYFGPGTRLTVL.

With respect to this clonotype: A much larger clone lies one base from this, so it may be a read error. The chain couples TRBV9 to TRBJ1-2, with unresolved D. V was cut by 7 bases and J by 12 bases, with 28 bases left in between. Germline CDR1 is SGDLS and CDR2 is YYNGEE. The CDR3 is 15 amino acids. The CDR3 DNA reads as TGTGCCAGCCGAGAAGTTGGTGGTGCTCGAGAGGGCCACACCTTC. Translating gives CASREVGGAREGHTF.

The chain has TRBV20-1 and TRBJ2-3; the D gene is possibly TRBD2 (7 bases). The CDR3 extends over 17 amino acids. Trimming removed 1 base at V and 1 base at J, with 18 bases between. CDR1 and CDR2 (germline): DFQATT, SNEGSKA (reference sequence). The chain's CDR3 is CSARGGGGWDGTDTQYF. The CDR3 coding sequence is TGCAGTGCTAGAGGGGGGGGCGGCTGGGACGGCACAGATACGCAGTATTTT.

This clonotype has only a few counts. The chain is built from TRBV29-1 and TRBJ2-7; 7 nucleotides line up with TRBD2. The CDR3 runs 13 residues. Germline loops: CDR1 SQVTM, CDR2 ANQGSEA. V lost 6 bases and J lost 4; bases outside the gene matches: 9. CDR3 DNA sequence: TGCAGCGTAAGGTTCCGCGGGAGATACGAGCAGTACTTC. Translation: CSVRFRGRYEQYF.

Remarks on this clonotype: With a much larger clone just one base away, this may be a read error. This chain connects TRBV7-9 to TRBJ2-7, with a tentative D call TRBD2 (5 bases). CDR1 is SEHNR, CDR2 FQNEAQ, per germline (reference sequence). The CDR3 totals 18 residues. V shed 5 bases and J shed 3 bases, with 26 bases lying between them. The CDR3 DNA is TGTGCCAGCAGCCCGACTTCCTTACTAGAGATGTTGGACTACGAGCAGTACTTC. This translates into CASSPTSLLEMLDYEQYF. Using reference TRBV7-9 and TRBJ2-7 for the parts outside the CDR3, the full variable domain is DTGVSQNPRHKITKRGQNVTFRCDPISEHNRLYWYRQTLGQGPEFLTYFQNEAQLEKSRLLSDRFSAERPKGSFSTLEIQRTEQGDSAMYLCASSPTSLLEMLDYEQYFGPGTRLTVT.

The V and J genes are TRBV27 and TRBJ2-7; 9 bases fit TRBD1. Germline trimming cut 8 bases from V and 5 bases from J; bases unmatched to any gene: 13. The CDR3 loop spans 15 amino acids. The germline gives CDR1 MNHEY, CDR2 SMNVEV (reference sequence). The CDR3 sequence is CASGIPGQGTHEQYF. The CDR3 nucleotides are TGTGCCAGCGGTATCCCGGGACAGGGAACCCACGAGCAGTACTTC.